These T cell receptor beta chains were read from a single sample in a study of T cell repertoires in ileal Crohn's disease. Sequenced by immunoSEQ multiplex PCR; TCRdb stores in-frame clones only, minus some. The data show under 2,500 clones, 90% to 95% seen once. Sequencing used ileal tissue. The source is an adult with Crohn's disease. Each CDR3 is given with its conserved first and last residue. The D gene is left open where the match is weak. The size of a clone is reported for some rows only, either as once, few or many, or as a class for expanded clones.

>TRBV14|NA|TRBJ1-4|NA
TGTGCCAGCAGCCGAACCACAGGGATGGAAAAACTGTTTTTT
CASSRTTGMEKLFF
>TRBV5-6|TRBD1|TRBJ2-7|NA
TGTGCCAGCAGCCAAGGGACAGGGGGGTACGAGCAGTACTTC
CASSQGTGGYEQYF
>TRBV7-9|TRBD1|TRBJ2-3|NA
TGTGCCAGCAGCCCTGGACAGGGAACAGATACGCAGTATTTT
CASSPGQGTDTQYF
>TRBV5-8|NA|TRBJ2-7|NA
TGTGCCAGCAGCACGGACGGTAGCTCCTACGAGCAGTACTTC
CASSTDGSSYEQYF
>TRBV11-2|TRBD2|TRBJ2-5|NA
TGTGCCAGCAGATACACTAGCGGGAGGGCGGAGACCCAGTACTTC
CASRYTSGRAETQYF
>TRBV6-1|TRBD1|TRBJ2-3|NA
TGTGCCAGCAGAACCGGGACAGCGTCGGATACGCAGTATTTT
CASRTGTASDTQYF
>TRBV6-5|NA|TRBJ2-2|NA
TGTGCCAGCAGATCGAACAGGAAGAACACCGGGGAGCTGTTTTTT
CASRSNRKNTGELFF
>TRBV19|NA|TRBJ2-1|once
TGTGCCAGTAGCCCTGAGAACTCCTACAATGAGCAGTTCTTC
CASSPENSYNEQFF
>TRBV28|TRBD1|TRBJ1-3|NA
TGTGCCAGCAGTTTGACGACAGGGGTGTTGGCTGGAAACACCATATATTTT
CASSLTTGVLAGNTIYF
>TRBV18|TRBD2|TRBJ2-5|NA
TGTGCCAGCTCACTGACTAGCGGCCAAGAGACCCAGTACTTC
CASSLTSGQETQYF
>TRBV11-2|TRBD1|TRBJ1-2|NA
TGTGCCAGCAACTTAACCGACAGGGGTGGCTACACCTTC
CASNLTDRGGYTF
>TRBV6-5|NA|TRBJ1-5|NA
TGTGCCAGCAGTCCCCGGCAGGTGAGCAATCAGCCCCAGCATTTT
CASSPRQVSNQPQHF
>TRBV7-8|TRBD2|TRBJ2-5|NA
TGTGCCAGCCGCACGGGCGGGGGACGCCCCCAAGAGACCCAGTACTTC
CASRTGGGRPQETQYF
>TRBV18|TRBD1|TRBJ2-7|NA
TGTGCCAGCTCACCTACCGGGACAGGGTCCTACGAGCAGTACTTC
CASSPTGTGSYEQYF
>TRBV10-3|NA|TRBJ1-2|NA
TGTGCCATCAGTGAAACAGCTCGGTATGGCTACACCTTC
CAISETARYGYTF
>TRBV29-1|NA|TRBJ2-6|NA
TGCAGCGTTTTGGACACCGACCACTCTGGGGCCAACGTCCTGACTTTC
CSVLDTDHSGANVLTF
>TRBV5-6|NA|TRBJ1-5|NA
TGTGCCAGCAGCTTTAGGGAGGGGTATGGGCTTAGCAATCAGCCCCAGCATTTT
CASSFREGYGLSNQPQHF
>TRBV6-5|NA|TRBJ2-7|NA
TGTGCCAGCCTCTCCTTCACAGGGCTCTACGAGCAGTACTTC
CASLSFTGLYEQYF
>TRBV10-2|NA|TRBJ2-7|NA
TGCGCCAGCAGTGAATACGGGGTAGAGTACTTC
CASSEYGVEYF
>TRBV2|NA|TRBJ1-2|NA
TGTGCCAGCAGTGGAGCAGATGGCTACACCTTC
CASSGADGYTF
>TRBV4-2|NA|TRBJ1-2|NA
TGTGCCAGCAGCCAGGCATCCCGGGACACTCGGCACTATGGCTACACCTTC
CASSQASRDTRHYGYTF
>TRBV30|NA|TRBJ1-1|NA
TGTGCCTGGAGGAACACTGAAGCTTTCTTT
CAWRNTEAFF
>TRBV19|TRBD2|TRBJ2-5|NA
TGTGCCAGTAGTATTGGAGCGGGAGCGTCCCTGGAGACCCAGTACTTC
CASSIGAGASLETQYF
>TRBV18|NA|TRBJ1-5|NA
TGTGCCAGCTCACCGGGGTACAGGGACAATCAGCCCCAGCATTTT
CASSPGYRDNQPQHF
>TRBV19|NA|TRBJ2-3|NA
TGTGCCAGTAGTTCCCTCCTCAGGGATACGCAGTATTTT
CASSSLLRDTQYF
>TRBV6-1|TRBD1|TRBJ2-2|NA
TGTGCCAGCAGTGTACTAACAGGGGGCGACACCGGGGAGCTGTTTTTT
CASSVLTGGDTGELFF
>TRBV5-4|NA|TRBJ2-2|NA
TGTGCCAGCAGCGTACTACAGGGTGGCGGGGAGCTGTTTTTT
CASSVLQGGGELFF
>TRBV30|TRBD1|TRBJ1-2|NA
TGTGCCTGGAATAAACAGGGGAGTGGGTATGGCTACACCTTC
CAWNKQGSGYGYTF
>TRBV7-9|NA|TRBJ2-7|NA
TGTGCCAGCAGTACGGACCAAGACGAGCAGTACTTC
CASSTDQDEQYF
>TRBV7-8|TRBD1|TRBJ2-7|NA
TGTGCCAGCAGCTTTGGGACAGTACCCTACGAGCAGTACTTC
CASSFGTVPYEQYF
>TRBV4-1|NA|TRBJ1-5|NA
TGCGCCAGCAGCCAACAAGGGGTTGGGCAGCCCCAGCATTTT
CASSQQGVGQPQHF
>TRBV11-2|NA|TRBJ1-1|NA
TGTGCCAGCAGTTTCGGTGGGATACAGAACACTGAAGCTTTCTTT
CASSFGGIQNTEAFF
>TRBV11-2|NA|TRBJ2-7|once
TGTGCCAGCAGCTTACACCCGACAGGCTCCTACGAGCAGTACTTC
CASSLHPTGSYEQYF
>TRBV7-9|TRBD1|TRBJ2-7|NA
TGTGCCAGCACCCCTCCGGGACAGGGAACCTACGAGCAGTACTTC
CASTPPGQGTYEQYF
>TRBV30|NA|TRBJ2-7|NA
TGTGCCTGGAGTTACGGACGGGTGGGCGAGCAGTACTTC
CAWSYGRVGEQYF
>TRBV25-1|TRBD2|TRBJ2-1|NA
TGTGCCAGCAGTGATCAGGGAGCGGGGAGTATTAGCAATGAGCAGTTCTTC
CASSDQGAGSISNEQFF
>TRBV19|NA|TRBJ1-5|NA
TGTGCCAGTAGTATTTCCCCACGTCAGCCCCAGCATTTT
CASSISPRQPQHF
>TRBV27|NA|TRBJ2-7|NA
TGTGCCAGCAGCACAAACCCTTCCTACGAGCAGTACTTC
CASSTNPSYEQYF
>TRBV27|NA|TRBJ2-3|NA
TGTGCCAGCAGTTTCCCAGGGTGGGGGAATACGCAGTATTTT
CASSFPGWGNTQYF
>TRBV7-8|TRBD2|TRBJ2-5|NA
TGTGCCAGCAGCTGGGCCCGGGTGGACGGGAGGGAGACCCAGTACTTC
CASSWARVDGRETQYF
>TRBV6-5|NA|TRBJ2-3|NA
TGTGCCAGCAGTTCCTCCGGGACCGGCACAGATACGCAGTATTTT
CASSSSGTGTDTQYF
>TRBV5-1|NA|TRBJ1-2|NA
TGCGCCAGCAGCACAGCTACGGCCTATGGCTACACCTTC
CASSTATAYGYTF
>TRBV29-1|NA|TRBJ1-2|NA
TGCAGCGTTGAACAGGGGAATTTTGGCTACACCTTC
CSVEQGNFGYTF
>TRBV7-6|NA|TRBJ2-7|once
TGTGCCAGCAGCTTAGGACCTAACTACGAGCAGTACTTC
CASSLGPNYEQYF
>TRBV4-1|NA|TRBJ1-5|NA
TGCGCCAGCAGCCAGGCTCCCCCCCCAGAAAGCAATCAGCCCCAGCATTTT
CASSQAPPPESNQPQHF
>TRBV5-6|TRBD2|TRBJ2-1|NA
TGTGCCAGCAGCTTGAGGACTAGCGGGAGCTCCTACAATGAGCAGTTCTTC
CASSLRTSGSSYNEQFF
>TRBV5-1|NA|TRBJ2-5|NA
TGCGCCAGCAGCTTGGCTATGGGGGGACGACAAGAGACCCAGTACTTC
CASSLAMGGRQETQYF
>TRBV2|NA|TRBJ2-6|once
TGTGCCAGCAGTGAATATCCCTCTGGGGCCAACGTCCTGACTTTC
CASSEYPSGANVLTF
>TRBV11-2|TRBD2|TRBJ2-1|NA
TGTGCCAGCAGCTTAGGTACGGGAGGAAATGAGCAGTTCTTC
CASSLGTGGNEQFF
>TRBV30|NA|TRBJ1-3|NA
TGTGCCTGGACCGCAGGGCAAGGCTCTGGAAACACCATATATTTT
CAWTAGQGSGNTIYF
>TRBV5-1|NA|TRBJ1-5|NA
TGCGCCAGCAGCATCGGGACACAGGGTGGGCAGCCCCAGCATTTT
CASSIGTQGGQPQHF
>TRBV6-1|NA|TRBJ2-3|NA
TGTGCCAGCAGTGAAGGGTACAACCAGGGCACAGATACGCAGTATTTT
CASSEGYNQGTDTQYF
>TRBV10-2|NA|TRBJ1-2|once
TGCGCCAGCAGTGATTACAGGGTTGGGTCCTATGGCTACACCTTC
CASSDYRVGSYGYTF
>TRBV4-1|NA|TRBJ2-7|NA
TGCGCCAGCAGCCTAAGATATCCCTACGAGCAGTACTTC
CASSLRYPYEQYF
>TRBV5-6|TRBD1|TRBJ2-7|NA
TGTGCCAGCAGCTTCGGGACAGGGGTATCCTACGAGCAGTACTTC
CASSFGTGVSYEQYF
>TRBV7-2|TRBD2|TRBJ2-1|NA
TGTGCCAGCAGCTTTACTAGCGTAAACAATGAGCAGTTCTTC
CASSFTSVNNEQFF
>TRBV19|TRBD2|TRBJ2-5|NA
TGTGCCAGTAGAGGACTAGCGGGGGCCTTCCAAGAGACCCAGTACTTC
CASRGLAGAFQETQYF
>TRBV11-2|TRBD1|TRBJ2-7|large
TGTGCCAGCAGCCAAGGGACAGGGGAGAACGAGCAGTACTTC
CASSQGTGENEQYF
>TRBV7-3|NA|TRBJ2-1|NA
TGTGCCAGCAGCTTAGCTAGCCCCAATGAGCAGTTCTTC
CASSLASPNEQFF